This entry lists 22 T cell receptor beta chains sequenced from one sample in a study of blood T cell repertoires in COVID-19. This table comes from immunoSEQ multiplex PCR, and its TCRdb copy is limited to in-frame clones, with some not included. This table holds about 480,000 clones, approximately 92% found once. The specimen was peripheral blood. These receptors originate from a man aged 18 to 29 with COVID-19, enrolled during active disease.

This rearrangement joins TRBV10-2 to TRBJ1-3; no clear D gene. The germline V gene has CDR1 WSHSY and CDR2 SAAADI. The CDR3 is 16 amino acids. The V and J ends lost 3 bases and 0 bases respectively, with 12 bases between them. In nucleotides, the CDR3 is TGCGCCAGCAGTGATAACAGCCCAATCTCTGGAAACACCATATATTTT. Protein sequence: CASSDNSPISGNTIYF.

The chain couples TRBV5-5 to TRBJ2-7, with a tentative D call TRBD2 (6 bases). CDR1 SGHKS and CDR2 YYEKEE come from the germline V gene (reference sequence). V shed 4 bases and J shed 7 bases, with 21 bases lying between them. This CDR3 comprises 15 residues. The CDR3 nucleotides read TGTGCCAGCAGCCCGGACGGGACTTCGGTCTGGGAGCAGTACTTC. This gives the protein CASSPDGTSVWEQYF.

V usage is TRBV18 and J usage is TRBJ1-1; weak D call: TRBD1 (5 bases). The V end lost 3 bases, the J end lost 4 bases, and 12 bases lay between the germline ends. The CDR3 covers 14 residues. Germline values: CDR1 KGHSH, CDR2 LQKENI. For the CDR3, the DNA is TGTGCCAGCTCACCGTCAGGGAGGACCACTGAAGCTTTCTTT. This gives the protein CASSPSGRTTEAFF.

The J gene is TRBJ2-1, the V gene TRBV13; 12 nucleotides align to TRBD2. The CDR3 consists of 15 residues. Trimming cost V 0 bases and J 6 bases; bases outside gene matches: 0. Germline values: CDR1 PRHDT, CDR2 FYEKMQ (reference sequence). The CDR3 is CASSLGLAGGNEQFF. CDR3 nucleotide sequence: TGTGCCAGCAGCTTAGGACTAGCGGGGGGCAATGAGCAGTTCTTC.

The chain recombines TRBV6-2 or TRBV6-3 with TRBJ2-1, with a possible D match to TRBD2 (7 bases). Germline V CDR1 and CDR2: MNHEY, SVGEGT. This CDR3 region has 15 residues. V shed 2 bases and J shed 8 bases, with 16 bases lying between them. This CDR3 reads CASSYQGGGLDEQFF. The CDR3 DNA follows: TGTGCCAGCAGTTACCAGGGCGGGGGCCTTGATGAGCAGTTCTTC.

V and J are TRBV19 and TRBJ1-5, with TRBD1 identical over 7 bases. The CDR3 is 13 residues long. Germline trimming cut 5 bases from V and 5 bases from J; bases unmatched to any gene: 3. CDR1 is LNHDA, CDR2 SQIVND, per germline (reference sequence). The CDR3 loop reads CASSLRGHQPQHF. CDR3 in DNA: TGTGCCAGTAGTCTAAGGGGGCATCAGCCCCAGCATTTT.

The chain links TRBV5-1 to TRBJ2-7; 7 nucleotides agree with TRBD2. CDR3 length: 15 residues. Germline-derived CDR1 and CDR2 are SGHRS and YFSETQ. The V gene end was trimmed by 4 bases and the J gene end by 4 bases; junction bases not matched to a gene: 11. Here the CDR3 DNA reads TGCGCCAGCAGCGAATGGCGGGGGACTCAATACGAGCAGTACTTC. Translated: CASSEWRGTQYEQYF.

The genes are TRBV5-8 and TRBJ2-5; D might be TRBD1 (6 bases). Trimming pared 4 bases from V and 2 bases from J, leaving 15 bases between. The CDR3 loop spans 15 amino acids. Germline V gene data show CDR1 as SGHTS and CDR2 as YDEGEE. CDR3 DNA: TGTGCCAGCAGCCGATTTACAGGGATTCAAGAGACCCAGTACTTC. Protein: CASSRFTGIQETQYF. Full variable domain (missing parts from reference TRBV5-8 and TRBJ2-5): EAGVTQSPTHLIKTRGQQATLRCSPISGHTSVYWYQQALGLGLQFLLWYDEGEERNRGNFPPRFSGRQFPNYSSELNVNALELEDSALYLCASSRFTGIQETQYFGPGTRLLVL.

The rearrangement uses TRBV5-1 and TRBJ1-4; D is uncertain. The CDR3 sequence is 13 residues long. V gave up 1 base and J gave up 6 bases, with 7 bases separating them. Germline V gives CDR1 SGHRS, CDR2 YFSETQ. The CDR3 DNA reads as TGCGCCAGCAGCTTGAAGCCCCATGAAAAACTGTTTTTT. Translation: CASSLKPHEKLFF.

The V and J genes are TRBV7-9 and TRBJ2-1; TRBD1 aligns across 8 bases. The CDR3 is 14 amino acids. The V gene's germline CDR1 is SEHNR and CDR2 FQNEAQ (reference sequence). The ends lost 5 bases at V and 6 bases at J; junction bases unmatched: 6. The CDR3: CASSPNDRGNEQFF. In nucleotides, the CDR3 is TGTGCCAGCAGCCCAAATGACAGGGGCAATGAGCAGTTCTTC.

Here the CDR3 DNA reads TGTGCCAGCAGCCCGACTCCGAGAGGCTACACCTTC. It specifies CASSPTPRGYTF. V usage is TRBV2 and J usage is TRBJ1-2; no reliable D call. The CDR3 has 12 residues. The V gene lost 6 bases and the J gene lost 8 bases, with 13 bases spanning the gap. Germline CDR1 is SNHLY and CDR2 is FYNNEI.

The V call is TRBV21-1, the J call TRBJ2-2; TRBD2 was called by the table and not checked on the DNA. TRBV21-1 is assigned pseudogene status. The CDR3 has 18 residues. CDR3 in DNA: TGTGCCAGCGGAACCGACGGGCCCCGGGAGCTCAGGACCGGGGAGCTGTTTTTT. This codes for CASGTDGPRELRTGELFF.

The chain carries TRBV7-9 and TRBJ2-2, with 11 bases identical to TRBD2. The CDR3 sequence is 17 residues long. Germline V gene data show CDR1 as SEHNR and CDR2 as FQNEAQ (reference sequence). V shed 7 bases and J 4 bases; nucleotides not matched to a gene: 11. The chain's CDR3 is CASIVTSGSRSTGELFF. In nucleotides, the CDR3 is TGTGCCAGCATCGTCACTAGCGGGAGTAGATCCACCGGGGAGCTGTTTTTT.

Note on this clone: The sample holds other DNA sequences that translate to the same CDR3. CDR3 residues: CASSVESGYEQYF. The CDR3 DNA reads TGTGCCAGCAGCGTAGAAAGCGGCTACGAGCAGTACTTC. The chain has TRBV9 and TRBJ2-7; a possible D gene is TRBD2 (5 bases). Per the germline V gene, CDR1 is SGDLS and CDR2 is YYNGEE. This CDR3 has 13 residues. V was clipped by 0 bases and J by 3 bases, with 7 bases between them.

The gene calls are TRBV5-4 and TRBJ2-7; tentatively, D is TRBD2 (6 bases). The germline CDR1 and CDR2 sequences are SGHNT and YYREEE (reference sequence). V was clipped by 0 bases and J by 4 bases, with 14 bases between them. CDR3 length equals 15 residues. The CDR3 sequence is CASSLVPGGWYEQYF. CDR3 nucleotides: TGTGCCAGCAGCTTGGTACCCGGGGGTTGGTACGAGCAGTACTTC.

The chain combines TRBV2 with TRBJ1-6, with TRBD1 identical over 9 bases. The CDR3 sequence is 15 residues long. V was pared by 3 bases and J by 5 bases, with 2 bases of the junction left unmatched. Germline CDR1 reads SNHLY; CDR2 reads FYNNEI. The CDR3 protein is CASSEYRGHNSPLHF. CDR3 nucleotides: TGTGCCAGCAGTGAGTACAGGGGGCATAATTCACCCCTCCACTTT.

The J gene is TRBJ1-2, the V gene TRBV25-1, with D hard to call. CDR1 MGHDK and CDR2 SYGVNS come from the germline V gene. Trimming removed 5 bases from V and 5 bases from J, with 15 bases in between. The length of the CDR3 is 14 residues. The CDR3 loop is CASSPREGGYGYTF. CDR3 DNA sequence: TGTGCCAGCAGTCCGAGGGAGGGAGGATATGGCTACACCTTC.

The CDR3 DNA reads TGTGCCAGCAGTTCACTAGCGGGGGTATACTTC. Translation: CASSSLAGVYF. The rearrangement joins TRBV12-3 or TRBV12-4 to TRBJ2-4, with 11 bases that match TRBD2. V lost 4 bases, J lost 16 bases, and 3 bases stayed unmatched. The CDR3 length is 11 residues.

The chain links TRBV29-1 to TRBJ2-3, with TRBD1 as a possible D gene (6 bases). Germline V lookup: CDR1 SQVTM, CDR2 ANQGSEA. The ends were cut back, 7 bases at V and 7 bases at J, with 15 bases in the middle. The CDR3 consists of 12 residues. The CDR3 DNA sequence: TGCAGCGCGACCTCAGGGGTGTATACGCAGTATTTT. This translates into CSATSGVYTQYF.

J is TRBJ2-7 and V is TRBV29-1; TRBD2 might be the D (6 bases). CDR3 size: 14 residues. Per the germline V gene, CDR1 is SQVTM and CDR2 is ANQGSEA. V lost 6 bases, J lost 5 bases, and 20 bases lay in between. CDR3 nucleotide sequence: TGCAGCGTCAATCCCGGGCGGGGATCGGACGAGCAGTACTTC. Amino acid sequence: CSVNPGRGSDEQYF.

V usage is TRBV14 and J usage is TRBJ1-4, with 10 bases that match TRBD1. V was clipped by 3 bases and J by 7 bases; unmatched bases: 14. Germline values: CDR1 SGHDN, CDR2 FVKESK. CDR3 length: 18 amino acids. The CDR3 loop reads CASSQHIGTGVWGEKLFF. As DNA, the CDR3 is TGTGCCAGCAGCCAGCATATCGGGACAGGGGTTTGGGGTGAAAAACTGTTTTTT.

This CDR3 is CASSFRGGTEAFF. The CDR3 coding sequence is TGTGCCAGCAGTTTCAGGGGTGGCACTGAAGCTTTCTTT. The rearrangement links TRBV27 to TRBJ1-1; perhaps TRBD1 as D (6 bases). The CDR3 is made up of 13 amino acids. Trimming took 3 bases from V and 4 from J, leaving 9 bases between them. CDR1 is MNHEY and CDR2 is SMNVEV in the germline V gene (reference sequence).